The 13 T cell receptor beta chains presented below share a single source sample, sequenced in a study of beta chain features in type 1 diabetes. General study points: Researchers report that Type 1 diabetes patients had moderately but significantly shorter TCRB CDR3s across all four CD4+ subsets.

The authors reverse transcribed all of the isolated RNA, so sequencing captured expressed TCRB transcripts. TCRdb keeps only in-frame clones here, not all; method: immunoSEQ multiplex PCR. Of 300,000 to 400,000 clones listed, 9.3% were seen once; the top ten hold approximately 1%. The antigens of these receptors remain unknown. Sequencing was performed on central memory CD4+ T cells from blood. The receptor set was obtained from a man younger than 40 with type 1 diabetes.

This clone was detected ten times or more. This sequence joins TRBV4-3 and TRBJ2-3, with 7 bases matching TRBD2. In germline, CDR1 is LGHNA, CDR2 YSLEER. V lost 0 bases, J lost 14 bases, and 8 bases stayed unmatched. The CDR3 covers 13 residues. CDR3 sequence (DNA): TGCGCCAGCAGCCAAGATTCGGCGGGGGAGGTGTATTTT. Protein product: CASSQDSAGEVYF.

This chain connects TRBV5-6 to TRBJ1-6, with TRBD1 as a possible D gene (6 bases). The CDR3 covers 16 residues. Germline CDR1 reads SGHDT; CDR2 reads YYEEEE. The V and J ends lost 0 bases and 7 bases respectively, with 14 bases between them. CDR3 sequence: CASSLEGERGNSPLHF. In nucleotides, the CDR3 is TGTGCCAGCAGCTTGGAAGGGGAAAGGGGGAATTCACCCCTCCACTTT.

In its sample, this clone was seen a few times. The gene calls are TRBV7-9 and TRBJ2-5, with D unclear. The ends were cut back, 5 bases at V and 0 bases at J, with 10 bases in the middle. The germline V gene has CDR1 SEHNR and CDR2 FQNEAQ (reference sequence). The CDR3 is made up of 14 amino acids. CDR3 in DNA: TGTGCCAGCAGCCTCTTCTCGGACCAAGAGACCCAGTACTTC. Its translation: CASSLFSDQETQYF.

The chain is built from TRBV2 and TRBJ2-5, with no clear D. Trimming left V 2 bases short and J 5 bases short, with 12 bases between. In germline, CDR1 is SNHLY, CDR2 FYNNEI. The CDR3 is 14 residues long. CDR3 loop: CASSERETRETQYF. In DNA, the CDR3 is TGTGCCAGCAGTGAACGTGAAACGCGGGAGACCCAGTACTTC.

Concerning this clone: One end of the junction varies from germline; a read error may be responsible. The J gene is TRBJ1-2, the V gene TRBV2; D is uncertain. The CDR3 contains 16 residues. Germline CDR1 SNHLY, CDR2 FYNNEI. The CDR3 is CASREGRMGSNYGYTF. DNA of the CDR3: TGTGCCAGCAGGGAAGGGAGGATGGGATCTAACTATGGCTACACCTTC.

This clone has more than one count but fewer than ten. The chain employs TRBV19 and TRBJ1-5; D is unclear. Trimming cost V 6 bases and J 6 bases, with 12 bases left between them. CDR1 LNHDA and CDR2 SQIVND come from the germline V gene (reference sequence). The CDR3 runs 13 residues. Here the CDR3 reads CASSTAGAQPQHF. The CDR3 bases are TGTGCCAGTAGCACCGCAGGAGCTCAGCCCCAGCATTTT.

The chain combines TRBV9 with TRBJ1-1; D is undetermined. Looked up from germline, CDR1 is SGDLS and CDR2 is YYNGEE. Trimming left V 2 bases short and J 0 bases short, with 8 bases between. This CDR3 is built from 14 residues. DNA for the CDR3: TGTGCCAGCAGCGTGGGCAGTTTGAACACTGAAGCTTTCTTT. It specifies CASSVGSLNTEAFF.

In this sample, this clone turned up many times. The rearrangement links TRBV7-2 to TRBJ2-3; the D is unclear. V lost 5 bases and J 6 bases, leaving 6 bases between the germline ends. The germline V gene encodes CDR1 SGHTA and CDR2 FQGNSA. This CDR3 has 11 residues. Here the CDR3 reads CASSTRDTQYF. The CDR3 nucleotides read TGTGCCAGCAGCACCCGGGATACGCAGTATTTT.

The CDR3 loop is CASSQEPGQGETQYF. In DNA, the CDR3 is TGCGCCAGCAGCCAAGAACCCGGGCAGGGGGAGACCCAGTACTTC. This chain links TRBV4-3 with TRBJ2-5; the D gene is possibly TRBD1 (6 bases). Germline V gene sequence: CDR1 LGHNA, CDR2 YSLEER. V lost 0 bases to trimming and J lost 5 bases, with 13 bases between them. This CDR3 spans 15 amino acids.

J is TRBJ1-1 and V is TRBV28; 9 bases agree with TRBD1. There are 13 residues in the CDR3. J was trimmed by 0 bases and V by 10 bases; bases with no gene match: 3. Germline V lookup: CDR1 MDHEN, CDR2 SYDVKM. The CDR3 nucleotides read TGTGCCACCGGGACAGGGCTGAACACTGAAGCTTTCTTT. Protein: CATGTGLNTEAFF.

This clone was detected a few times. The CDR3 DNA reads TGCGCCAGCAGCTTAGGACAGGCGTTGGATACGCAGTATTTT. Its translation: CASSLGQALDTQYF. The chain has TRBV10-2 and TRBJ2-3; the match to TRBD1 covers 7 bases. The length of the CDR3 is 14 residues. Germline V gene lookup returns CDR1 WSHSY and CDR2 SAAADI. The V and J ends lost 6 bases and 6 bases, in that order; junction bases with no gene match: 9.

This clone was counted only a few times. The CDR3 sequence is CAWSGQGFYEQYF. The CDR3 nucleotides are TGTGCCTGGAGTGGACAGGGGTTCTACGAGCAGTACTTC. This sequence joins TRBV30 and TRBJ2-7, with 8 nucleotides matching TRBD1. Germline assignment: CDR1 GTSNPN and CDR2 SVGIG (reference sequence). There are 13 residues in the CDR3. J lost 3 bases, V lost 1 base, and 2 bases had no gene match. The full variable domain, rest sourced from reference TRBV30 and TRBJ2-7, is SQTIHQWPATLVQPVGSPLSLECTVEGTSNPNLYWYRQAAGRGLQLLFYSVGIGQISSEVPQNLSASRPQDRQFILSSKKLLLSDSGFYLCAWSGQGFYEQYFGPGTRLTVT.

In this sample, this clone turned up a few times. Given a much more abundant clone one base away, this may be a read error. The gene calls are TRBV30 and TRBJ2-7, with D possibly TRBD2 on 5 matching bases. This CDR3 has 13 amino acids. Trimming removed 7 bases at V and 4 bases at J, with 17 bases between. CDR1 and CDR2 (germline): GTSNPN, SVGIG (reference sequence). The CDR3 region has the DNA TGTGCCTCCAACATACCGGGATCATACGAGCAGTACTTC. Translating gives CASNIPGSYEQYF.